This T cell receptor beta chain was captured in a study of blood T cell repertoires in COVID-19. For the study at large: Both acute and convalescent COVID-19 samples were obtained from the United States, Italy and Spain. T cells, B-cell-depleted T cells, or PBMCs provided the cDNA or gDNA that served as material.

This clone was seen a few times. Authors' methods: Estimation of nucleated cell counts relied on the amplification of reference gene primers. Some clones are missing from TCRdb's copy, which holds only in-frame ones; the method was immunoSEQ multiplex PCR. Clone size and V and J calls were adopted from that table, with D and trimming inferred from the DNA. The sample carries more than 45,000 clones, 91% recorded once. With 8 bases removed from V and 8 bases from J, the gap between germline ends came to 19 bases. Germline lookup yields CDR1 MNHEY and CDR2 SMNVEV (reference sequence). This CDR3 contains 14 residues.

Sequenced input: peripheral blood. This clonotype was obtained from a man between 70 and 80 years old with active COVID-19. V gene TRBV27 combines with J gene TRBJ1-5; D unclear. The CDR3 loop is CASSNLGSIEPQHF. CDR3 coding DNA: TGTGCCAGCTCCAACCTAGGTTCAATAGAGCCCCAGCATTTT.